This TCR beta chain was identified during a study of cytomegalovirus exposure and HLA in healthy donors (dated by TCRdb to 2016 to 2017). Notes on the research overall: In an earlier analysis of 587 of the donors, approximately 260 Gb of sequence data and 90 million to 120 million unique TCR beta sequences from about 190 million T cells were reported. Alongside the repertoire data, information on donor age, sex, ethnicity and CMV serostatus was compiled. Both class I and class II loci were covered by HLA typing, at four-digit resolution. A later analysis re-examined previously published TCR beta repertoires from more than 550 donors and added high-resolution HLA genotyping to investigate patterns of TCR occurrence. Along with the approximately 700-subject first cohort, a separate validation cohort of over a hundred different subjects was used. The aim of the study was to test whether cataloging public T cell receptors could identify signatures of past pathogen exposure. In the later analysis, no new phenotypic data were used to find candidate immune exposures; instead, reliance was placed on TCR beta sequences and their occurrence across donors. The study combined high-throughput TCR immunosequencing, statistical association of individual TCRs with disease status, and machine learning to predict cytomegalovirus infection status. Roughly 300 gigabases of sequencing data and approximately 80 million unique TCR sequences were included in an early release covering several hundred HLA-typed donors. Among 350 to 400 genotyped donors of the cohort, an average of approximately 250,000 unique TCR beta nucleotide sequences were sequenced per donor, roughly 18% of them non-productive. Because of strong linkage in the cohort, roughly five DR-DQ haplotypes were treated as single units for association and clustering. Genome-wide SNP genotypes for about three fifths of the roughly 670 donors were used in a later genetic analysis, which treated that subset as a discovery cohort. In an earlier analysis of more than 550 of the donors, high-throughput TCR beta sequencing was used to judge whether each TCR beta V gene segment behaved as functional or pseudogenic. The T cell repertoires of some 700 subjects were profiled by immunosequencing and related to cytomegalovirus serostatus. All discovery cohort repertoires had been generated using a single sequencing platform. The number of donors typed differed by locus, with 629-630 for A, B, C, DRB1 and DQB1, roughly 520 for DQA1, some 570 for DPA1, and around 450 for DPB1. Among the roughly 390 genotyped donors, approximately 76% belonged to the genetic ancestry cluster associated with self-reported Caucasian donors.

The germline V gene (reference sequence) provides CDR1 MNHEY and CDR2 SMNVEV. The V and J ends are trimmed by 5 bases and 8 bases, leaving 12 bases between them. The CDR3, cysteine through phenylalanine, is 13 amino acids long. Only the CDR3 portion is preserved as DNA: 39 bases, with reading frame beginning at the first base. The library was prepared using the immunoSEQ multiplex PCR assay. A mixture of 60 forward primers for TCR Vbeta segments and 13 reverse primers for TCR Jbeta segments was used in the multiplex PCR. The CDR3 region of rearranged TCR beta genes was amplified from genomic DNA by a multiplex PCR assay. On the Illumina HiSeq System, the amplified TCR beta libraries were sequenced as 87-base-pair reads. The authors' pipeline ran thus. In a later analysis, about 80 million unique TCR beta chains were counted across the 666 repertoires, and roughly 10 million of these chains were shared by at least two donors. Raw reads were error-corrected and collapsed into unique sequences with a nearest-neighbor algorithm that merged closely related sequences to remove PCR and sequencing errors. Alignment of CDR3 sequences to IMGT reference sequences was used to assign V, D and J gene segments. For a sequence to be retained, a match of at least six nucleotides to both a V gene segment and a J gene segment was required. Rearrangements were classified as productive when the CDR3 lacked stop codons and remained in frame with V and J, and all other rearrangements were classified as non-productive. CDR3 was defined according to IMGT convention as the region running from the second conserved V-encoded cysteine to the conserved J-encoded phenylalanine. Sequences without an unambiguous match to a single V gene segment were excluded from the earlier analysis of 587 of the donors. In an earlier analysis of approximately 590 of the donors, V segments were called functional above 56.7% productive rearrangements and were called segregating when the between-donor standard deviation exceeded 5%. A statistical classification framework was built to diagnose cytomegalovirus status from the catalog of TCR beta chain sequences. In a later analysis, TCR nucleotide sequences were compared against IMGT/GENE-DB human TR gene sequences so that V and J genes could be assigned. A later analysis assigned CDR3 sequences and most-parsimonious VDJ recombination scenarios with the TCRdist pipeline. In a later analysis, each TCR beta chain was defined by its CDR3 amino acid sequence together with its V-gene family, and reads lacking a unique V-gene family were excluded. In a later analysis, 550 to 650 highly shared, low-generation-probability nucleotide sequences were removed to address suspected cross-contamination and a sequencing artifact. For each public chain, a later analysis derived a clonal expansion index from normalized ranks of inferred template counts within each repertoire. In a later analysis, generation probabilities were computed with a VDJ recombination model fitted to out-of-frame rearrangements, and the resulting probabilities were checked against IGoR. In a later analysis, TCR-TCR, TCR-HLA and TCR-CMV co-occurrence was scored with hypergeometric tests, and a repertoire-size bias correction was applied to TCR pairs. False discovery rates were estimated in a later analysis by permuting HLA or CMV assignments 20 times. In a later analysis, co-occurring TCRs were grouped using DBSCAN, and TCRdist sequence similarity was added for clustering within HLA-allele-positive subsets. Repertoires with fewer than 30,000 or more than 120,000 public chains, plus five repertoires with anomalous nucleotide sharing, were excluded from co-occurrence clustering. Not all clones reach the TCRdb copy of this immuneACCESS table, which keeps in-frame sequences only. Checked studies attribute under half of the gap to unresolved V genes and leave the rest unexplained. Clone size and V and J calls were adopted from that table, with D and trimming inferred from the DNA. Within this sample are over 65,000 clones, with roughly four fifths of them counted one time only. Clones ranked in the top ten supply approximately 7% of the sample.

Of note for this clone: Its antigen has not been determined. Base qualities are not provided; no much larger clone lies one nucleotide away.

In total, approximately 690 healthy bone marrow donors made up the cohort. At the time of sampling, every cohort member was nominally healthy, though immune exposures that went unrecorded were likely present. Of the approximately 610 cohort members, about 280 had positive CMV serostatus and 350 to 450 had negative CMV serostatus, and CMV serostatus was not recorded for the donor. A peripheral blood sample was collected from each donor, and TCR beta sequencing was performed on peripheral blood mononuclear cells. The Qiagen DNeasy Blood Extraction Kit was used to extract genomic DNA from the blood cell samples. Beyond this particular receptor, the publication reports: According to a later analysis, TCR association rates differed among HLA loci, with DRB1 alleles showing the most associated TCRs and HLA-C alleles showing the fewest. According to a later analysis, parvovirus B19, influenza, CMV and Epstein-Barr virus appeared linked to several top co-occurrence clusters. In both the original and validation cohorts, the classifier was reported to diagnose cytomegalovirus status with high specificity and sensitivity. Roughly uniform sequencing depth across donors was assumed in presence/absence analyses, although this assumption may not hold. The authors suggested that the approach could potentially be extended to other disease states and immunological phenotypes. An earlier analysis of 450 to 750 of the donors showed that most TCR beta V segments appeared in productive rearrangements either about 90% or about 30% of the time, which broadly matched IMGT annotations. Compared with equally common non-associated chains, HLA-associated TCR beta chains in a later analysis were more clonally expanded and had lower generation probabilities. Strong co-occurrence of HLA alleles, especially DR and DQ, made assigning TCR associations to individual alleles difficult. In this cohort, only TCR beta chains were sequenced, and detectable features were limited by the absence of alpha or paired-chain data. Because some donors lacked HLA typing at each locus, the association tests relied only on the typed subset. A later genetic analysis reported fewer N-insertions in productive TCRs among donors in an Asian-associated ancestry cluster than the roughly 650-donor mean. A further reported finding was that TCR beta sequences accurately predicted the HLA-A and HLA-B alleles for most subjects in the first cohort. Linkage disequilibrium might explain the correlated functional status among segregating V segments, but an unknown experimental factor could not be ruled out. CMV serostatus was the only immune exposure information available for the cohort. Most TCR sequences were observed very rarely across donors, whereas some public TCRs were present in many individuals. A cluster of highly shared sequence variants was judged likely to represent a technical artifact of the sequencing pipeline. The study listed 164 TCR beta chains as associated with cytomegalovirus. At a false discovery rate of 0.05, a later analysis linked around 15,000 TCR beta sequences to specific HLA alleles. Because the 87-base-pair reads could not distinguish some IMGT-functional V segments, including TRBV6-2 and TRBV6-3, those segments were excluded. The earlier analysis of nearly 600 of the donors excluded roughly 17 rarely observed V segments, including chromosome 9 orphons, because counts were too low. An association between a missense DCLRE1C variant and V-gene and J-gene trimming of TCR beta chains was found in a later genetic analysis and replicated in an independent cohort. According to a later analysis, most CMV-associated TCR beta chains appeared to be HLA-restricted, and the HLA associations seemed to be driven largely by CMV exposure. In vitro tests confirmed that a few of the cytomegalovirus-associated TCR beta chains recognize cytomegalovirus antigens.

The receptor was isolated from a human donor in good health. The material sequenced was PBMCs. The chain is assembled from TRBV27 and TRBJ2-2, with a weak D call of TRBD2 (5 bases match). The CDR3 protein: CASSPSPGGELFF. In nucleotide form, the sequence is TGTGCCAGCAGTCCATCTCCGGGGGGGGAGCTGTTTTTT.